This T cell receptor beta chain was captured by sequencing in a study of blood T cell repertoires in COVID-19. About the study: Sources were T cells, B-cell-depleted T cells, or PBMCs; the material itself was cDNA or gDNA.

In germline, CDR1 is SGHVS, CDR2 FQNEAQ. Germline trimming cut 8 bases from V and 1 base from J; bases unmatched to any gene: 4. CDR3 size: 15 residues. The method was immunoSEQ multiplex PCR; TCRdb's version includes in-frame clones alone and lacks a portion of them. The table lists some 270,000 clones, 80% to 85% of them singletons. Individuals drawn from around 24 US areas were roughly 18 to 95 years old. The J gene is TRBJ2-6, the V gene TRBV7-8, with 8 bases identical to TRBD1. The TCR originated in a middle-aged man who had recovered from COVID-19. The source material was PBMCs or T cells enriched from blood (not recorded which). CDR3 in DNA: TGTGCCAGCCGGCAGGGGGCGTCTGGGGCCAACGTCCTGACTTTC. Protein product: CASRQGASGANVLTF.